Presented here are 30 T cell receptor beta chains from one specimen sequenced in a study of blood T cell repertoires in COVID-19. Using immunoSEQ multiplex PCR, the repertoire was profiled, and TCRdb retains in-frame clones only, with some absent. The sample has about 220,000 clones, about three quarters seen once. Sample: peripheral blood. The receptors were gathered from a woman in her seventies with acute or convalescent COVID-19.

CDR3 amino acids: CASRGGGSTDTQYF. In DNA form, the CDR3 reads TGTGCCAGCAGAGGCGGGGGGTCCACAGATACGCAGTATTTT. This chain links TRBV27 with TRBJ2-3, with TRBD2 matching 8 bases. CDR3 length: 14 amino acids. Unmatched junction bases numbered 4, after V lost 6 bases and J lost 2 bases. CDR1 and CDR2 from the germline V gene are MNHEY and SMNVEV (reference sequence).

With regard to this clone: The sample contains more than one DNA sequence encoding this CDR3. The CDR3, as DNA: TGTGCTAGTGGTTTACAGGGGGCGGGCACTGAAGCTTTCTTT. Its protein is CASGLQGAGTEAFF. The V and J genes are TRBV12-5 and TRBJ1-1, with TRBD1 matching over 9 bases. Germline V lookup: CDR1 LGHNT, CDR2 FRNRAP. The CDR3 length is 14 residues. Germline trimming cut 3 bases from V and 4 bases from J; bases unmatched to any gene: 3.

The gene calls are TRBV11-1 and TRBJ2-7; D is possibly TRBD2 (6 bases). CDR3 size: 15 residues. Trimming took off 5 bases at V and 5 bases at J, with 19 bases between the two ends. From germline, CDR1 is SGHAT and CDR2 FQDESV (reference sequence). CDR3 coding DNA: TGTGCCAGCAGCACCTCACTAGGGAGGACCCACGAGCAGTACTTC. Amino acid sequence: CASSTSLGRTHEQYF.

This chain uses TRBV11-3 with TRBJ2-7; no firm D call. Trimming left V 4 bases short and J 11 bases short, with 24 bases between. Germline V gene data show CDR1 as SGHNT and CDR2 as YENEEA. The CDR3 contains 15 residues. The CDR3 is CASSSPLPNSRRKYF. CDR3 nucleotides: TGTGCCAGCAGCTCACCCCTACCAAACTCCCGGCGGAAGTACTTC.

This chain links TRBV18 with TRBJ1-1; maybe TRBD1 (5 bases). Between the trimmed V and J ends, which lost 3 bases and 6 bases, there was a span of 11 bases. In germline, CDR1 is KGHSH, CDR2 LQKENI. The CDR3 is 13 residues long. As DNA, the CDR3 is TGTGCCAGCTCACCGGGGTTCAGGGCTGAAGCTTTCTTT. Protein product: CASSPGFRAEAFF. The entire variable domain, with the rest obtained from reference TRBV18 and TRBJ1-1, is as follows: NAGVMQNPRHLVRRRGQEARLRCSPMKGHSHVYWYRQLPEEGLKFMVYLQKENIIDESGMPKERFSAEFPKEGPSILRIQQVVRGDSAAYFCASSPGFRAEAFFGQGTRLTVV.

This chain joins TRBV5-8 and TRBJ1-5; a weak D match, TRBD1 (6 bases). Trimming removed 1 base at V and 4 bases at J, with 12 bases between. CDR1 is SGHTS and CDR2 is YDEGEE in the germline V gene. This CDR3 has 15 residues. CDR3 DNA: TGTGCCAGCAGCTTGACAGGGTCGACGAATCAGCCCCAGCATTTT. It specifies CASSLTGSTNQPQHF.

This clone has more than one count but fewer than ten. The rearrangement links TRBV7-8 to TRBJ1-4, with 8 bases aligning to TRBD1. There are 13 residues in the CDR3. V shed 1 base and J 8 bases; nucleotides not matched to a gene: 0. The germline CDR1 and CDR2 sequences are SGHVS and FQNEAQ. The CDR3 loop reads CASSLGTGEKLFF. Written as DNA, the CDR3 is TGTGCCAGCAGCTTAGGGACAGGGGAAAAACTGTTTTTT. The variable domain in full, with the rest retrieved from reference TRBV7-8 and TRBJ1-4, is GAGVSQSPRYKVAKRGQDVALRCDPISGHVSLFWYQQALGQGPEFLTYFQNEAQLDKSGLPSDRFFAERPEGSVSTLKIQRTQQEDSAVYLCASSLGTGEKLFFGSGTQLSVL.

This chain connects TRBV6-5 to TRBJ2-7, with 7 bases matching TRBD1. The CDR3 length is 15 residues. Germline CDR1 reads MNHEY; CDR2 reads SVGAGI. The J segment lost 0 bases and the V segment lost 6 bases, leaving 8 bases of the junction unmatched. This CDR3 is CASRVEQGNSYEQYF. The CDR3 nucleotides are TGTGCCAGCAGAGTTGAACAGGGGAACTCCTACGAGCAGTACTTC.

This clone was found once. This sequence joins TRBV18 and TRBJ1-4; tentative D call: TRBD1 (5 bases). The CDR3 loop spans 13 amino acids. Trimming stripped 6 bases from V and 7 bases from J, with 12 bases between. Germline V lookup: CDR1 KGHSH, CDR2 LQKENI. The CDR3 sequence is CASSTEGAEKLFF. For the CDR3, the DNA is TGTGCCAGCTCTACGGAAGGGGCTGAAAAACTGTTTTTT.

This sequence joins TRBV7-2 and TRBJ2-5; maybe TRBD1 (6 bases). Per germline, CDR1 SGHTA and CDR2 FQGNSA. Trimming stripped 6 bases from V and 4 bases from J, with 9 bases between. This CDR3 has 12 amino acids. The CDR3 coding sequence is TGTGCCAGCAGGGGGGCGGGAGAGACCCAGTACTTC. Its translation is CASRGAGETQYF. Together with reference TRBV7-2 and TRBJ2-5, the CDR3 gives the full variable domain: GAGVSQSPSNKVTEKGKDVELRCDPISGHTALYWYRQSLGQGLEFLIYFQGNSAPDKSGLPSDRFSAERTGGSVSTLTIQRTQQEDSAVYLCASRGAGETQYFGPGTRLLVL.

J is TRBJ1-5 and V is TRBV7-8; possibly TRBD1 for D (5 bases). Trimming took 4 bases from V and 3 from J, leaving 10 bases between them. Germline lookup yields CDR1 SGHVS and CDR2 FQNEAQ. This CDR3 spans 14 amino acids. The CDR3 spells CASSSDSLNQPQHF. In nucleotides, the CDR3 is TGTGCCAGCAGCTCCGACAGCCTCAATCAGCCCCAGCATTTT.

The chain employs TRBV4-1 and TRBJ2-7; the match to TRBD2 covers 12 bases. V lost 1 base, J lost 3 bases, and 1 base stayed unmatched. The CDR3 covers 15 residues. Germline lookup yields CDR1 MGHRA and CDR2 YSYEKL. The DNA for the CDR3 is TGCGCCAGCAGCCAAGGACTAGCGGGGGACTACGAGCAGTACTTC. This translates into CASSQGLAGDYEQYF.

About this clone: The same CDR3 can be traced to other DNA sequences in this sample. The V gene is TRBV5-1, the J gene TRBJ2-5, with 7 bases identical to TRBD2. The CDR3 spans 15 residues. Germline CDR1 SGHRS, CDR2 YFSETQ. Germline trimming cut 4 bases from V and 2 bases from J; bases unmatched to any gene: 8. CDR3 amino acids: CASSLSGGTQETQYF. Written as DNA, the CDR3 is TGCGCCAGCAGCCTCTCCGGGGGGACTCAAGAGACCCAGTACTTC.

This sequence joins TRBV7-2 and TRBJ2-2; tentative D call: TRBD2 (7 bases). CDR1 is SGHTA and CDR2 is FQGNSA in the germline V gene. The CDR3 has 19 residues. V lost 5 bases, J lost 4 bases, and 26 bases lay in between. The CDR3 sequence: CASSPWLRGGGGGTGELFF. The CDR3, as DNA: TGTGCCAGCAGCCCCTGGTTAAGAGGCGGGGGAGGGGGCACCGGGGAGCTGTTTTTT.

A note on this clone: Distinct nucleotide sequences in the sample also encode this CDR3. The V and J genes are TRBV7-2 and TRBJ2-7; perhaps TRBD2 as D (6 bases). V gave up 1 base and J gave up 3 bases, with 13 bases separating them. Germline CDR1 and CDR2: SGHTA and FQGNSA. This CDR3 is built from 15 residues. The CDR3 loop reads CASSLGDGGLYEQYF. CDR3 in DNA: TGTGCCAGCAGCTTAGGGGACGGGGGTCTCTACGAGCAGTACTTC.

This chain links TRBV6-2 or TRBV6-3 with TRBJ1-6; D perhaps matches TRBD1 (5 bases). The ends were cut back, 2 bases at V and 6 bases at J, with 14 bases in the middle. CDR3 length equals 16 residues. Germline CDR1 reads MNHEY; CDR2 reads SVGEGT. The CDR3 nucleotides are TGTGCCAGCAGTTACGATGGGCCTAGGGGTAATTCACCCCTCCACTTT. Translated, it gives CASSYDGPRGNSPLHF.

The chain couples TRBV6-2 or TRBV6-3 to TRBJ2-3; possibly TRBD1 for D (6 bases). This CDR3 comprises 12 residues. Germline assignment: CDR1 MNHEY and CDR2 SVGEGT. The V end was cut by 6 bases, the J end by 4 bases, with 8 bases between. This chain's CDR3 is CASSRQADTQYF. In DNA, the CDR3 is TGTGCCAGCAGCAGACAGGCAGATACGCAGTATTTT.

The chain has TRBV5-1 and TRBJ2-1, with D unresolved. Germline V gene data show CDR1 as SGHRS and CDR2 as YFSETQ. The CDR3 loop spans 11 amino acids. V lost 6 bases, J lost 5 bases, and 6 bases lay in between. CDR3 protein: CASIRNNEQFF. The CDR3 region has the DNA TGCGCCAGCATTAGAAACAATGAGCAGTTCTTC.

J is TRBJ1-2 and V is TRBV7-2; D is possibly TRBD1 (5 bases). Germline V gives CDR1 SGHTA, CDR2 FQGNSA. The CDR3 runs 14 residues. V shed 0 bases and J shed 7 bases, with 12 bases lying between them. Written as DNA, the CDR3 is TGTGCCAGCAGCTTAGCGCCCCAGGGTTTTGGCTACACCTTC. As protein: CASSLAPQGFGYTF.

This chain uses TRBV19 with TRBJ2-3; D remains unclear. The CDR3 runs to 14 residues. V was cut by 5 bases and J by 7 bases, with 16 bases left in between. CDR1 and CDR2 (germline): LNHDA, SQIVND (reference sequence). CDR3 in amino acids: CASSPGLGPNTQYF. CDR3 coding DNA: TGTGCCAGTAGTCCCGGTTTGGGCCCAAATACGCAGTATTTT.

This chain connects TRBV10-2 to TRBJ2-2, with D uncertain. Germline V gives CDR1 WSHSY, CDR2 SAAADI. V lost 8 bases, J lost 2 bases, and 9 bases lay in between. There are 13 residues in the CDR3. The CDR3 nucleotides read TGCGCCAGCCGCCAGGATAACACCGGGGAGCTGTTTTTT. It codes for CASRQDNTGELFF.

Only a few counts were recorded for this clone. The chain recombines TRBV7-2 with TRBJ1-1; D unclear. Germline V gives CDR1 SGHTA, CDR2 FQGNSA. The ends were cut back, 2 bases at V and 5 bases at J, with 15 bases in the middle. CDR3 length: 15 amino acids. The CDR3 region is CASSLSITGSTEAFF. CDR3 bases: TGTGCCAGCAGCTTATCTATCACGGGGAGTACTGAAGCTTTCTTT. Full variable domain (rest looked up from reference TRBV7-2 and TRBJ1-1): GAGVSQSPSNKVTEKGKDVELRCDPISGHTALYWYRQSLGQGLEFLIYFQGNSAPDKSGLPSDRFSAERTGGSVSTLTIQRTQQEDSAVYLCASSLSITGSTEAFFGQGTRLTVV.

CDR3 sequence reads: CASSTPPRGTYSNQPQHF. CDR3 bases: TGTGCCAGCAGCACTCCACCTCGGGGGACTTATAGCAATCAGCCCCAGCATTTT. The chain is built from TRBV6-2 or TRBV6-3 and TRBJ1-5; tentative D call: TRBD1 (5 bases). The CDR3 sequence is 18 residues long. Looked up from germline, CDR1 is MNHEY and CDR2 is SVGEGT. V was cut by 6 bases and J by 0 bases, with 21 bases left in between.

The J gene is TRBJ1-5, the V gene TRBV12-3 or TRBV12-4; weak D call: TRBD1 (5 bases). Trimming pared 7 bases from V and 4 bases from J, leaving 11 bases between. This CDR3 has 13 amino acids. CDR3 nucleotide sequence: TGTGCCAGCAAGATTCAGGGAAATCAGCCCCAGCATTTT. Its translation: CASKIQGNQPQHF.

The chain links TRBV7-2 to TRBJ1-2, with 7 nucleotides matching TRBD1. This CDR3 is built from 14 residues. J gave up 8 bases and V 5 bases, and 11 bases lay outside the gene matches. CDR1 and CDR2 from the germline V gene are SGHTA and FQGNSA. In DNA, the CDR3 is TGTGCCAGCAGCCTAGACGACAGGGAGTCGGGCTACACCTTC. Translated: CASSLDDRESGYTF. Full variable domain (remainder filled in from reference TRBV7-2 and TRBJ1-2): GAGVSQSPSNKVTEKGKDVELRCDPISGHTALYWYRQSLGQGLEFLIYFQGNSAPDKSGLPSDRFSAERTGGSVSTLTIQRTQQEDSAVYLCASSLDDRESGYTFGSGTRLTVV.

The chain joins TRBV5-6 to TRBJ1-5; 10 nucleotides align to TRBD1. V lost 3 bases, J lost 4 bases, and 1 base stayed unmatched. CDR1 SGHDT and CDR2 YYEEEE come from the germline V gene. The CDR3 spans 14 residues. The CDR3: CASSWTGGNQPQHF. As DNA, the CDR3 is TGTGCCAGCAGCTGGACAGGGGGGAATCAGCCCCAGCATTTT.

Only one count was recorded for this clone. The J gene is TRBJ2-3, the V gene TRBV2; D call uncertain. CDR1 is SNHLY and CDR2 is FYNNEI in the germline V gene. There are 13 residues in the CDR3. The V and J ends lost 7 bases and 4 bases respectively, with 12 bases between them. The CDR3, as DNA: TGTGCCAGCAATATTCGGTTTCCAGATACGCAGTATTTT. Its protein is CASNIRFPDTQYF.

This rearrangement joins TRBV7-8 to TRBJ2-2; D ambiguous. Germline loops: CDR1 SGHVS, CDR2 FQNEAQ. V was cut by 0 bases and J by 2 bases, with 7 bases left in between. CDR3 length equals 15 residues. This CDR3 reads CASSLAPLNTGELFF. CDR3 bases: TGTGCCAGCAGCTTAGCCCCCCTTAACACCGGGGAGCTGTTTTTT.

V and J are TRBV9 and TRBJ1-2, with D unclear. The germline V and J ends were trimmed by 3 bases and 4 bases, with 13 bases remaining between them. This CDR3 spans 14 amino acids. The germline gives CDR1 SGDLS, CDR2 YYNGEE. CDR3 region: CASSAGNIGYGYTF. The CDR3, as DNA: TGTGCCAGCAGCGCCGGTAATATCGGCTATGGCTACACCTTC. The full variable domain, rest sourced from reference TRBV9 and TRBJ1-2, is DSGVTQTPKHLITATGQRVTLRCSPRSGDLSVYWYQQSLDQGLQFLIQYYNGEERAKGNILERFSAQQFPDLHSELNLSSLELGDSALYFCASSAGNIGYGYTFGSGTRLTVV.

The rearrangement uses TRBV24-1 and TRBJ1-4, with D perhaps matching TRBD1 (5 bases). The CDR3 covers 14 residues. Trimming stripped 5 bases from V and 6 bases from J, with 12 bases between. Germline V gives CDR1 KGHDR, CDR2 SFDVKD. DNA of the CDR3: TGTGCCACCAGTGCGGAGGGAGGGGATGAAAAACTGTTTTTT. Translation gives CATSAEGGDEKLFF.